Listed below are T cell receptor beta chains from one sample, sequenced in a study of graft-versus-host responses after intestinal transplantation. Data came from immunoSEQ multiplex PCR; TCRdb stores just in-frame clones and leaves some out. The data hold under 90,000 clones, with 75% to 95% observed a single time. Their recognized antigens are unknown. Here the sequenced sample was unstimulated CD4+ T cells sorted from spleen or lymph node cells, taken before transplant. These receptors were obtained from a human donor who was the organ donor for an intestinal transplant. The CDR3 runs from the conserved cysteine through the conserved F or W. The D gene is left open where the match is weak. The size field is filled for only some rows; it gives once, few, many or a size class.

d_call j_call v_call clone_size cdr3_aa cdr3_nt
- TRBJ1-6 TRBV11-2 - CASSLDRNNSPLHF TGTGCCAGCAGCCTCGACAGGAATAATTCACCCCTCCACTTT
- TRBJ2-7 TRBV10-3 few CATRGVDEQYF TGTGCCACCAGGGGAGTAGACGAGCAGTACTTC
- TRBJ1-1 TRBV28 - CASVKEMNTEAFF TGTGCCAGTGTAAAAGAGATGAACACTGAAGCTTTCTTT
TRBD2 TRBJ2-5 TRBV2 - CASSGTSLYQETQYF TGTGCCAGCAGCGGGACTAGCCTGTACCAAGAGACCCAGTACTTC
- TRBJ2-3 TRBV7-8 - CASSLAADTQYF TGTGCCAGCAGCTTAGCCGCAGATACGCAGTATTTT
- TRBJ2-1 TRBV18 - CASSSYLGLEDEQFF TGTGCCAGCTCATCATACTTAGGATTGGAGGATGAGCAGTTCTTC
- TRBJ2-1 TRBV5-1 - CASSPKGTRLSLSYNEQFF TGCGCCAGCAGCCCAAAAGGGACACGGCTCTCCCTTTCCTACAATGAGCAGTTCTTC
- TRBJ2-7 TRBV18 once CASSPPGFPYEQYF TGTGCCAGCTCACCTCCAGGGTTTCCCTACGAGCAGTACTTC
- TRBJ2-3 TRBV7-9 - CASSSLLAWYDTQYF TGTGCCAGCAGCTCACTCCTAGCGTGGTATGATACGCAGTATTTT
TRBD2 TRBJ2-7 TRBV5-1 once CASSFKAGIEQYF TGCGCCAGCAGCTTTAAAGCGGGAATCGAGCAGTACTTC
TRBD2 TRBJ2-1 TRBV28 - CASSHGTSGANEQFF TGTGCCAGCAGCCACGGGACTAGCGGGGCGAATGAGCAGTTCTTC
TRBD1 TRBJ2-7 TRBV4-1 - CASSQTPGQGGYEQYF TGCGCCAGCAGCCAAACCCCCGGACAGGGAGGATACGAGCAGTACTTC
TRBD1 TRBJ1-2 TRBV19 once CACSNDRGSVYGYTF TGTGCCTGTAGTAACGACAGGGGGTCCGTCTATGGCTACACCTTC
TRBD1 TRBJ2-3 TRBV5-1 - CASSSGQDFTDTQYF TGCGCCAGCAGCTCGGGACAGGACTTCACAGATACGCAGTATTTT
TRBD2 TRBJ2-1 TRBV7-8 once CASSLERWTSGTRNEQFF TGTGCCAGCAGCTTAGAGAGGTGGACTAGCGGGACGAGGAATGAGCAGTTCTTC
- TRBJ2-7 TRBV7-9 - CASSLRGSEQYF TGTGCCAGCAGCTTAAGGGGGAGCGAGCAGTACTTC
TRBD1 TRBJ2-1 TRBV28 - CASSPPGQLYVNEQFF TGTGCCAGCAGTCCCCCGGGACAGTTATATGTCAATGAGCAGTTCTTC
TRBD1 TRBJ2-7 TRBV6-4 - CASSHGPTGEAPEQYF TGTGCCAGCAGCCACGGACCGACAGGGGAAGCCCCCGAGCAGTACTTC
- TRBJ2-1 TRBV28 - CASSLEASGQSYNEQFF TGTGCCAGCAGTTTAGAAGCTAGCGGACAGTCCTACAATGAGCAGTTCTTC
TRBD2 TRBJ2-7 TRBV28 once CASSLAGALYEQYF TGTGCCAGCAGTTTAGCGGGAGCTCTCTACGAGCAGTACTTC
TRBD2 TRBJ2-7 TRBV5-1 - CASSLAPRGSGIYEQYF TGCGCCAGCAGCTTGGCCCCGCGGGGTAGCGGGATTTACGAGCAGTACTTC
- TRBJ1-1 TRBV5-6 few CASSLDLNTEAFF TGTGCCAGCAGCTTGGATTTAAACACTGAAGCTTTCTTT
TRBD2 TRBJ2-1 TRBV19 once CASTLLAGGGNEQFF TGTGCCAGTACCTTACTAGCGGGAGGAGGGAATGAGCAGTTCTTC
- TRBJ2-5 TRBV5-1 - CASSLTSKETQYF TGCGCCAGCAGCCTTACTAGCAAAGAGACCCAGTACTTC
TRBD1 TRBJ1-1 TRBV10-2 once CASSDTAGGMNTEAFF TGCGCCAGCAGTGACACGGCAGGGGGGATGAACACTGAAGCTTTCTTT
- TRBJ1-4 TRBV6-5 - CASSYSAEPEKLFF TGTGCCAGCAGTTACTCAGCGGAACCTGAAAAACTGTTTTTT
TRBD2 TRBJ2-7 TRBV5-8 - CASSLALAGPPYEQYF TGTGCCAGCAGCTTGGCCCTAGCGGGGCCGCCCTACGAGCAGTACTTC
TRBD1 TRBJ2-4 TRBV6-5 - CASRQGLGKNIQYF TGTGCCAGCAGACAGGGGTTGGGCAAAAACATTCAGTACTTC
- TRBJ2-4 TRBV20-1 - CSALSKNIQYF TGCAGTGCTCTGTCCAAAAACATTCAGTACTTC
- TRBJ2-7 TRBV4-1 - CASSPEWGSSIWEQYF TGCGCCAGCAGCCCTGAATGGGGCAGCTCGATTTGGGAGCAGTACTTC
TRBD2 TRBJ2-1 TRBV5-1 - CASSLAKREYNEQFF TGCGCCAGCAGCTTGGCCAAGCGGGAGTACAATGAGCAGTTCTTC
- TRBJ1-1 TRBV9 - CASSLRTTGGTEAFF TGTGCCAGCAGCCTAAGGACGACGGGCGGGACTGAAGCTTTCTTT
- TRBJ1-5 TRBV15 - CATSRAAGIINQPQHF TGTGCCACCAGCAGAGCGGCAGGGATCATCAATCAGCCCCAGCATTTT
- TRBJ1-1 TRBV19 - CASKLSGAPQAFF TGTGCCAGTAAGTTATCTGGAGCTCCTCAAGCTTTCTTT
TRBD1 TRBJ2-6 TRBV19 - CASSIPGQGDGANVLTF TGTGCCAGTAGTATCCCGGGACAGGGGGACGGGGCCAACGTCCTGACTTTC
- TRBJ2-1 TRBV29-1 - CSVRREIEQFF TGCAGCGTTAGGAGGGAAATTGAGCAGTTCTTC
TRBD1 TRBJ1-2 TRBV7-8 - CASTPWASGGSGYTF TGTGCCAGCACCCCATGGGCGTCAGGGGGCTCTGGCTACACCTTC
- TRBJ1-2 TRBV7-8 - CASSLGAGWNYGYTF TGTGCCAGCAGCTTAGGGGCGGGATGGAACTATGGCTACACCTTC
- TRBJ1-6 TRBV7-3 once CASSLDRGSPLHF TGTGCCAGCAGCTTAGATCGCGGCTCACCCCTCCACTTT